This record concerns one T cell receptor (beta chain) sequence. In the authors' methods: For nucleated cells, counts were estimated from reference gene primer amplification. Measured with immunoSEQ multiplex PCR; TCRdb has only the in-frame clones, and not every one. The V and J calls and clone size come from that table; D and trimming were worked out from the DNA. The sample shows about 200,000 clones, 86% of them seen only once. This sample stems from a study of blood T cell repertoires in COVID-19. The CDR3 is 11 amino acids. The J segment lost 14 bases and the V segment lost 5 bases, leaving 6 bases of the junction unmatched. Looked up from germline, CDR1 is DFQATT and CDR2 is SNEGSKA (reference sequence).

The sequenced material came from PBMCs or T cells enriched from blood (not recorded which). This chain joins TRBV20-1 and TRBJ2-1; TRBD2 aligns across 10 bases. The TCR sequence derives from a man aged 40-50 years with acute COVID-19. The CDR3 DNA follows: TGCAGTGCTCCCAAGCGGGGGGGGGAGTTCTTC. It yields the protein CSAPKRGGEFF.